The clone carrying this TCR beta chain turned up a few times. Antigen: not known. The PCR was carried out with 60 Vbeta primers and 13 Jbeta primers. Method: immunoSEQ multiplex PCR; TCRdb's copy keeps in-frame clones and lacks some. Here the sample spans over 95,000 clones, 70% to 85% being singletons. This CDR3 comprises 15 residues. CDR1 MNHEY and CDR2 SVGAGI come from the germline V gene. V was pared by 0 bases and J by 3 bases, with 9 bases between. This sample is part of a study of cytomegalovirus exposure and HLA in healthy donors. Whole-study results and caveats: Across donors, sequencing depth was assumed by presence/absence analyses to be roughly uniform.

The sequencing sample was made of PBMCs. The chain joins TRBV6-5 to TRBJ1-3; D not certain. This sequence was found in a woman aged 18-30 years in good health and CMV-seronegative. The CDR3 sequence is CASSYSRLVGNTIYF. The CDR3 DNA reads TGTGCCAGCAGTTACTCGAGACTAGTTGGAAACACCATATATTTT.